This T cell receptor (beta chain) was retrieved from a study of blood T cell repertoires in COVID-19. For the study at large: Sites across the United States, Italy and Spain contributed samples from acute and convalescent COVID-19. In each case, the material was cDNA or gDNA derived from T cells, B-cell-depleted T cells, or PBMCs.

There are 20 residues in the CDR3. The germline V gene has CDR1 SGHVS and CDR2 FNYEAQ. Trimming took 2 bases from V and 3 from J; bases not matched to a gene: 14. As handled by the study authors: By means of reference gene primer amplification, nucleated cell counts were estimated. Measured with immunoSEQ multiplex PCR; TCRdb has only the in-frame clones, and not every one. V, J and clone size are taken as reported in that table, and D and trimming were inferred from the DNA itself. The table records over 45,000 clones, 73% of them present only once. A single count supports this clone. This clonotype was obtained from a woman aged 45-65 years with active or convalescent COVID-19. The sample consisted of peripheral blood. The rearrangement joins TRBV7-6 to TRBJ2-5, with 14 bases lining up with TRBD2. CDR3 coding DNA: TGTGCCAGCAGCTTAACCCAGGGACTAGCGGGAGAGGGAGCGAAAGAGACCCAGTACTTC. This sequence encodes CASSLTQGLAGEGAKETQYF.